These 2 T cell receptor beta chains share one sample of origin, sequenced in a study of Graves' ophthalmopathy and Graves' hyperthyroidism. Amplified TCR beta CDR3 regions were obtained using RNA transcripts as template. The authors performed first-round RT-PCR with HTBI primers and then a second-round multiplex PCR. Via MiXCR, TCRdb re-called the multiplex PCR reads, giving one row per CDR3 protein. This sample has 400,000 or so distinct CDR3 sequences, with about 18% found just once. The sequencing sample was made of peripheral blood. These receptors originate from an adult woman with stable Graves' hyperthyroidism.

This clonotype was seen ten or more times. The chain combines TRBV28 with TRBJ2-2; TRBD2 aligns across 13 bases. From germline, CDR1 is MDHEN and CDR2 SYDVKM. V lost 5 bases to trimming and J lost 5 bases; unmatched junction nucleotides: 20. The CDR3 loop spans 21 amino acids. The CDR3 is CASSTPDGGLAGDRHTGELFF. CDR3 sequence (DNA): TGTGCCAGCAGTACACCGGACGGCGGACTAGCGGGGGACCGACATACCGGGGAGCTGTTTTTT.

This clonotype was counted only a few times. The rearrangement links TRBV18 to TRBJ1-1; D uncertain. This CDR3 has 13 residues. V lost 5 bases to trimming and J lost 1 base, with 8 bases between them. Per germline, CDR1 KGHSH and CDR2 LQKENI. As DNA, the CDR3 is TGTGCCAGCTCATCGACTCAGAACACTGAAGCTTTCTTT. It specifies CASSSTQNTEAFF. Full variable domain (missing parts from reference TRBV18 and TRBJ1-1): NAGVMQNPRHLVRRRGQEARLRCSPMKGHSHVYWYRQLPEEGLKFMVYLQKENIIDESGMPKERFSAEFPKEGPSILRIQQVVRGDSAAYFCASSSTQNTEAFFGQGTRLTVV.